Shown below are 27 T cell receptor beta chains from a single sample sequenced in a study of cytomegalovirus exposure and HLA in healthy donors. The study ran its PCR with 60 Vbeta and 13 Jbeta primers. Produced via immunoSEQ multiplex PCR; TCRdb's table is partial and in-frame only. The data hold 250,000 or so clones, with around 85% observed a single time. Sequenced sample: PBMCs. Source of these receptors: a human donor in good health.

This chain connects TRBV15 to TRBJ2-1, with 7 nucleotides matching TRBD2. In germline, CDR1 is LNHNV, CDR2 YYDKDF (reference sequence). The CDR3 extends over 16 amino acids. The trim removed 5 bases at V and 4 bases at J, leaving 11 bases unmatched. CDR3 in DNA: TGTGCCACCAGCTCAATGCCCTCTAGCGGATACAATGAGCAGTTCTTC. It codes for CATSSMPSSGYNEQFF.

The CDR3 DNA follows: TGTGCCAGCAGCACAAAGATGATCGGGGGATCGGGTGAGCAGTTCTTC. Translation gives CASSTKMIGGSGEQFF. V usage is TRBV7-9 and J usage is TRBJ2-1; a weak D match, TRBD2 (6 bases). This CDR3 spans 16 amino acids. V was trimmed by 5 bases and J by 9 bases, leaving 23 bases between them. Germline V gives CDR1 SEHNR, CDR2 FQNEAQ (reference sequence).

This chain links TRBV19 with TRBJ2-2, with D possibly being TRBD2 (5 bases). The CDR3 runs to 15 residues. Germline V gene data show CDR1 as LNHDA and CDR2 as SQIVND (reference sequence). V was cut by 3 bases and J by 4 bases, with 12 bases left in between. The CDR3 DNA sequence: TGTGCCAGTAGTATGTCACTAGTGGGCACCGGGGAGCTGTTTTTT. Its protein product is CASSMSLVGTGELFF.

This clone was counted a few times. This chain connects TRBV5-4 to TRBJ1-5; D is possibly TRBD1 (6 bases). Germline values: CDR1 SGHNT, CDR2 YYREEE (reference sequence). The CDR3 length is 14 residues. The V gene lost 2 bases and the J gene lost 1 base, with 7 bases spanning the gap. CDR3 region: CASSLGQSNQPQHF. DNA for the CDR3: TGTGCCAGCAGCTTAGGACAGAGCAATCAGCCCCAGCATTTT.

This rearrangement joins TRBV7-9 to TRBJ2-5; TRBD2 matches 9 bases. V trimming: 5 bases; J trimming: 3 bases; junction bases outside the gene matches: 4. Germline CDR1 reads SEHNR; CDR2 reads FQNEAQ (reference sequence). The CDR3 has 14 residues. CDR3: CASSRLAEKETQYF. CDR3 in DNA: TGTGCCAGCAGCAGACTAGCGGAGAAAGAGACCCAGTACTTC. The full variable domain, completed using reference TRBV7-9 and TRBJ2-5, is DTGVSQNPRHKITKRGQNVTFRCDPISEHNRLYWYRQTLGQGPEFLTYFQNEAQLEKSRLLSDRFSAERPKGSFSTLEIQRTEQGDSAMYLCASSRLAEKETQYFGPGTRLLVL.

This clone has only one observation. The rearrangement joins TRBV4-2 to TRBJ2-1; D remains unclear. V shed 0 bases and J shed 0 bases, with 12 bases lying between them. CDR1 and CDR2 (germline): LGHNA, YNFKEQ. The CDR3 sequence is 17 residues long. The CDR3 DNA is TGTGCCAGCAGCCAAGAAACGGCGGCCAGCTCCTACAATGAGCAGTTCTTC. Translated, it gives CASSQETAASSYNEQFF.

This clone was picked up one time. The CDR3 DNA is TGTGCCTGGAGTGGACCGGGTACCTACGAGCAGTACTTC. Translated: CAWSGPGTYEQYF. V and J are TRBV30 and TRBJ2-7; D gene ambiguous. The length of the CDR3 is 13 residues. V gave up 1 base and J gave up 2 bases, with 9 bases separating them. The V gene's germline CDR1 is GTSNPN and CDR2 SVGIG (reference sequence).

J is TRBJ2-2 and V is TRBV5-1; 7 bases are shared with TRBD1. CDR1 and CDR2 from the germline V gene are SGHRS and YFSETQ. V trimming: 2 bases; J trimming: 1 base; junction bases outside the gene matches: 8. The CDR3 is made up of 17 amino acids. CDR3 in amino acids: CASSFRGTVRNTGELFF. The CDR3 nucleotides are TGCGCCAGCAGCTTTAGAGGGACAGTTAGGAACACCGGGGAGCTGTTTTTT.

The rearrangement joins TRBV7-9 to TRBJ2-4, with 12 bases lining up with TRBD2. Germline CDR1 SEHNR, CDR2 FQNEAQ (reference sequence). V was pared by 5 bases and J by 6 bases, with 5 bases of the junction left unmatched. This CDR3 region has 15 residues. The DNA of the CDR3 is TGTGCCAGCAGCCGAGAGGGACTAGCGGGAAACATTCAGTACTTC. Translated, it gives CASSREGLAGNIQYF.

V and J are TRBV6-1 and TRBJ2-3; 8 bases agree with TRBD2. Per germline, CDR1 MNHNS and CDR2 SASEGT. V gave up 8 bases and J gave up 0 bases; unmatched junction bases: 7. There are 15 residues in the CDR3. CDR3 sequence (DNA): TGTGCCAGCCAACCCAGCGGGGGTAGCACAGATACGCAGTATTTT. It is translated as CASQPSGGSTDTQYF.

The chain carries TRBV7-2 and TRBJ2-1; maybe TRBD2 (6 bases). Trimming shortened V by 7 bases and J by 4 bases, and 14 bases separated the two germline ends. Germline lookup yields CDR1 SGHTA and CDR2 FQGNSA. The CDR3 totals 14 residues. DNA of the CDR3: TGTGCCAGCAAGGGAGGACTTGTTTACAATGAGCAGTTCTTC. This encodes CASKGGLVYNEQFF.

The chain uses TRBV19 and TRBJ1-5; D might be TRBD1 (5 bases). The germline V and J ends were trimmed by 5 bases and 1 base, with 18 bases remaining between them. This CDR3 is 17 amino acids long. Germline V gives CDR1 LNHDA, CDR2 SQIVND (reference sequence). CDR3 DNA sequence: TGTGCCAGTAGTCCGCGTGGGGCAGGGAGGAGCAATCAGCCCCAGCATTTT. Residues: CASSPRGAGRSNQPQHF.

This chain uses TRBV5-5 with TRBJ1-1, with D perhaps matching TRBD1 (6 bases). Germline V gene sequence: CDR1 SGHKS, CDR2 YYEKEE (reference sequence). The CDR3 extends over 15 amino acids. Trimming took off 2 bases at V and 5 bases at J, with 16 bases between the two ends. The CDR3: CASSFHRVLLTEAFF. The CDR3 DNA follows: TGTGCCAGCAGCTTCCACAGGGTGTTATTAACTGAAGCTTTCTTT.

The V call is TRBV5-4, the J call TRBJ2-7; D possibly corresponds to TRBD2 (5 bases). CDR3 length: 13 residues. The germline V gene has CDR1 SGHNT and CDR2 YYREEE (reference sequence). V was trimmed by 0 bases and J by 5 bases, leaving 9 bases between them. CDR3 coding DNA: TGTGCCAGCAGCTTGGGGGCGGGCCACGAGCAGTACTTC. This codes for CASSLGAGHEQYF.

The chain has TRBV7-2 and TRBJ1-4; D is ambiguous. The V end was cut by 2 bases, the J end by 8 bases, with 9 bases between. The V gene's germline CDR1 is SGHTA and CDR2 FQGNSA. The CDR3 has 13 amino acids. In DNA, the CDR3 is TGTGCCAGCAGCTTAAACGGGATGGAAAAACTGTTTTTT. Its translation: CASSLNGMEKLFF. The whole variable domain, remainder taken from reference TRBV7-2 and TRBJ1-4, is GAGVSQSPSNKVTEKGKDVELRCDPISGHTALYWYRQSLGQGLEFLIYFQGNSAPDKSGLPSDRFSAERTGGSVSTLTIQRTQQEDSAVYLCASSLNGMEKLFFGSGTQLSVL.

The sample holds a few counts of this clone. The gene calls are TRBV7-9 and TRBJ2-3, with 11 bases lining up with TRBD2. Germline CDR1 and CDR2: SEHNR and FQNEAQ (reference sequence). The CDR3 length is 18 residues. After removal of 1 base from V and 0 bases from J, the junction contained 6 bases not matched to a gene. In nucleotides, the CDR3 is TGTGCCAGCAGCTTAGGGCTAGCGGGAGGCCTCAGCACAGATACGCAGTATTTT. Translating gives CASSLGLAGGLSTDTQYF. The full variable domain, with the rest looked up from reference TRBV7-9 and TRBJ2-3, is DTGVSQNPRHKITKRGQNVTFRCDPISEHNRLYWYRQTLGQGPEFLTYFQNEAQLEKSRLLSDRFSAERPKGSFSTLEIQRTEQGDSAMYLCASSLGLAGGLSTDTQYFGPGTRLTVL.

V usage is TRBV4-2 and J usage is TRBJ1-5, with 9 positions matching TRBD1. V lost 3 bases and J lost 3; bases outside the gene matches: 6. Germline CDR1 reads LGHNA; CDR2 reads YNFKEQ. There are 16 residues in the CDR3. The CDR3 nucleotides read TGTGCCAGCAGCCAGACCGGGACAGGGCACAATCAGCCCCAGCATTTT. Translating gives CASSQTGTGHNQPQHF.

This clone was found once. The chain combines TRBV6-1 with TRBJ1-2; 11 bases are a match to TRBD1. Germline assignment: CDR1 MNHNS and CDR2 SASEGT. This CDR3 is 13 amino acids long. With 5 bases clipped from V and 7 bases from J, the junction kept 3 bases outside the gene matches. CDR3 sequence reads: CASSLGTGGGYTF. The CDR3 DNA sequence: TGTGCCAGCAGTCTCGGGACAGGGGGTGGCTACACCTTC.

The chain combines TRBV29-1 with TRBJ2-7, with 8 bases matching TRBD2. The CDR3 contains 13 residues. Germline CDR1 and CDR2: SQVTM and ANQGSEA. With V trimmed by 6 bases and J by 3 bases, 7 bases remained unmatched. The CDR3 DNA is TGCAGCGTCCATGGGACTAGAAGCTACGAGCAGTACTTC. It translates to CSVHGTRSYEQYF.

The V gene is TRBV6-5, the J gene TRBJ1-1, with unresolved D. CDR3 length: 15 residues. Looked up from germline, CDR1 is MNHEY and CDR2 is SVGAGI. Trimming took off 5 bases at V and 2 bases at J, with 15 bases between the two ends. In nucleotides, the CDR3 is TGTGCCAGCAGTCCCACCGTGGAGGTAAACACTGAAGCTTTCTTT. As protein: CASSPTVEVNTEAFF.

The rearrangement uses TRBV7-9 and TRBJ2-3, with 8 bases lining up with TRBD2. The CDR3 sequence is 14 residues long. V shed 3 bases, J shed 6 bases, and the junction held 5 bases outside the gene matches. Germline V gene sequence: CDR1 SEHNR, CDR2 FQNEAQ (reference sequence). The CDR3 here is CASSFGLASDTQYF. CDR3 sequence (DNA): TGTGCCAGCAGCTTCGGACTAGCCTCCGATACGCAGTATTTT. The whole variable domain, filled in from reference TRBV7-9 and TRBJ2-3, reads DTGVSQNPRHKITKRGQNVTFRCDPISEHNRLYWYRQTLGQGPEFLTYFQNEAQLEKSRLLSDRFSAERPKGSFSTLEIQRTEQGDSAMYLCASSFGLASDTQYFGPGTRLTVL.

The rearrangement joins TRBV19 to TRBJ2-3; 14 bases line up with TRBD2. Germline assignment: CDR1 LNHDA and CDR2 SQIVND (reference sequence). The V segment lost 4 bases and the J segment 5 bases; nucleotides outside the gene matches: 8. The CDR3 is 17 residues long. The CDR3: CASSSPGLAGARDTQYF. As DNA, the CDR3 is TGTGCCAGTAGTAGTCCGGGACTAGCGGGAGCGAGAGATACGCAGTATTTT.

The rearrangement links TRBV4-3 to TRBJ2-7; 8 nucleotides match TRBD2. The ends lost 1 base at V and 0 bases at J; junction bases unmatched: 8. The length of the CDR3 is 17 residues. Germline CDR1 and CDR2: LGHNA and YSLEER. The CDR3: CASSQAVSGVDSYEQYF. The DNA for the CDR3 is TGCGCCAGCAGCCAAGCGGTTAGCGGGGTCGACTCCTACGAGCAGTACTTC.

The V call is TRBV2, the J call TRBJ2-5; D might be TRBD1 (6 bases). Germline V gene sequence: CDR1 SNHLY, CDR2 FYNNEI. With 4 bases removed from V and 0 bases from J, the gap between germline ends came to 9 bases. The CDR3 has 14 residues. The CDR3 region is CASSGDRYQETQYF. The CDR3 DNA is TGTGCCAGCAGTGGAGACAGGTACCAAGAGACCCAGTACTTC. Complete variable domain (other parts from reference TRBV2 and TRBJ2-5): EPEVTQTPSHQVTQMGQEVILRCVPISNHLYFYWYRQILGQKVEFLVSFYNNEISEKSEIFDDQFSVERPDGSNFTLKIRSTKLEDSAMYFCASSGDRYQETQYFGPGTRLLVL.

This clone was found once. The gene calls are TRBV27 and TRBJ1-2; D might be TRBD1 (6 bases). Germline CDR1 and CDR2: MNHEY and SMNVEV (reference sequence). The ends were cut back, 2 bases at V and 4 bases at J, with 14 bases in the middle. CDR3 size: 15 residues. Here the CDR3 reads CASSLKGERIYGYTF. CDR3 in DNA: TGTGCCAGCAGTTTAAAGGGGGAGAGGATCTATGGCTACACCTTC.

The chain carries TRBV7-8 and TRBJ2-3; D possibly corresponds to TRBD1 (6 bases). Germline CDR1 and CDR2: SGHVS and FQNEAQ. This CDR3 region has 15 residues. V was cut by 1 base and J by 3 bases, with 11 bases left in between. CDR3 coding DNA: TGTGCCAGCAGCTTAGTGGGCAGGGGTACAGATACGCAGTATTTT. Residues: CASSLVGRGTDTQYF.

V usage is TRBV2 and J usage is TRBJ2-1; tentative D call: TRBD2 (7 bases). V was pared by 1 base and J by 9 bases, with 13 bases between. The germline V gene has CDR1 SNHLY and CDR2 FYNNEI. The CDR3 loop spans 14 amino acids. Here the CDR3 reads CASSEDLGGGEQFF. The CDR3 DNA follows: TGTGCCAGCAGTGAAGATCTAGGGGGGGGTGAGCAGTTCTTC.